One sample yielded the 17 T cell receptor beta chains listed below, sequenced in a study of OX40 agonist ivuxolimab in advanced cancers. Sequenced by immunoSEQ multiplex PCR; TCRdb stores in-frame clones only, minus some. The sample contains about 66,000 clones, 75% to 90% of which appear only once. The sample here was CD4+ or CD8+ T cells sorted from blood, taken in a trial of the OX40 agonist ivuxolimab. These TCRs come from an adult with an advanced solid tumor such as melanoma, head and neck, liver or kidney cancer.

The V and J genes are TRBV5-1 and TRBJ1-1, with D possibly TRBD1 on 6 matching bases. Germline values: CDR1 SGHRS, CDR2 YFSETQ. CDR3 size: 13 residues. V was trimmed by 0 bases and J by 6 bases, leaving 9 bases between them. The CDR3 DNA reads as TGCGCCAGCAGCTTGGAGGGACACGCTGAAGCTTTCTTT. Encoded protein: CASSLEGHAEAFF.

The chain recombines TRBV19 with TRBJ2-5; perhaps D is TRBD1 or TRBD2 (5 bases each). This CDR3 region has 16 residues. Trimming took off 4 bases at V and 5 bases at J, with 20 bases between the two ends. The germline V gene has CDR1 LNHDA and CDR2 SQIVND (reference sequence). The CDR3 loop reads CASSTSPGTLGETQYF. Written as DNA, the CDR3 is TGTGCCAGTAGTACATCCCCCGGGACGCTAGGGGAGACCCAGTACTTC. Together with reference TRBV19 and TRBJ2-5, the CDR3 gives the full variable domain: DGGITQSPKYLFRKEGQNVTLSCEQNLNHDAMYWYRQDPGQGLRLIYYSQIVNDFQKGDIAEGYSVSREKKESFPLTVTSAQKNPTAFYLCASSTSPGTLGETQYFGPGTRLLVL.

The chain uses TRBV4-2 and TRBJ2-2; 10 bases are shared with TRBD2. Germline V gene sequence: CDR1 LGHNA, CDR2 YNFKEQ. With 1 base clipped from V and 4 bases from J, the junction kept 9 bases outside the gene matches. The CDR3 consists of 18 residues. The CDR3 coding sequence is TGTGCCAGCAGCCAAGTGGTTTCGCTAGCGGGAGTCACCGGGGAGCTGTTTTTT. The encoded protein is CASSQVVSLAGVTGELFF.

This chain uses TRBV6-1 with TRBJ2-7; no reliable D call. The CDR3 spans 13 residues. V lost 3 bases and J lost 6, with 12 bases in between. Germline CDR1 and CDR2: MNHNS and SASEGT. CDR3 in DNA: TGTGCCAGCAGTGACGTTTTGGATTCCGAGCAGTACTTC. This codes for CASSDVLDSEQYF.

CDR3 nucleotides: TGTGCCAGCAGCTTGGGGCCAGGATCCTACGAGCAGTACTTC. It yields the protein CASSLGPGSYEQYF. The chain recombines TRBV5-8 with TRBJ2-7; unclear D gene. The germline V gene encodes CDR1 SGHTS and CDR2 YDEGEE. The V end was cut by 0 bases, the J end by 1 base, with 8 bases between. This CDR3 contains 14 residues. The full variable domain, with the rest looked up from reference TRBV5-8 and TRBJ2-7, is EAGVTQSPTHLIKTRGQQATLRCSPISGHTSVYWYQQALGLGLQFLLWYDEGEERNRGNFPPRFSGRQFPNYSSELNVNALELEDSALYLCASSLGPGSYEQYFGPGTRLTVT.

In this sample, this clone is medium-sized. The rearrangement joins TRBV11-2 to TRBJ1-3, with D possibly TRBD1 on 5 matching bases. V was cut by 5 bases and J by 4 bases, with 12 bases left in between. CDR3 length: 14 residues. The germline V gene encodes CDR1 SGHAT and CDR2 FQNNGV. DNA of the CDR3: TGTGCCAGCAGCCGCCTCCAGGGAGGAAACACCATATATTTT. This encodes CASSRLQGGNTIYF.

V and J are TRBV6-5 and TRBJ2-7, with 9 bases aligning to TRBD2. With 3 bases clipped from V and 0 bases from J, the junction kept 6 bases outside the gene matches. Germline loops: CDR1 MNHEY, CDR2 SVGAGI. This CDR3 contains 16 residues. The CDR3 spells CASSYSGSHLSYEQYF. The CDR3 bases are TGTGCCAGCAGTTATAGCGGGAGCCACCTCTCCTACGAGCAGTACTTC.

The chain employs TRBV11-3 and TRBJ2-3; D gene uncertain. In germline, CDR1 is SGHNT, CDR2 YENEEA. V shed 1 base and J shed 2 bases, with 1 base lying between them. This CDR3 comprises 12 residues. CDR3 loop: CASSLVTDTQYF. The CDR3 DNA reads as TGTGCCAGCAGCTTAGTCACAGATACGCAGTATTTT.

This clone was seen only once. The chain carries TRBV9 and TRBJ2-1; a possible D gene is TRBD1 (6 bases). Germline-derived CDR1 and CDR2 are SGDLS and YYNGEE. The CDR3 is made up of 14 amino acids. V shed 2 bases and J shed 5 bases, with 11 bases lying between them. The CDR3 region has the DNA TGTGCCAGCAGCGTCCTACAGGGCAACAATGAGCAGTTCTTC. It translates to CASSVLQGNNEQFF.

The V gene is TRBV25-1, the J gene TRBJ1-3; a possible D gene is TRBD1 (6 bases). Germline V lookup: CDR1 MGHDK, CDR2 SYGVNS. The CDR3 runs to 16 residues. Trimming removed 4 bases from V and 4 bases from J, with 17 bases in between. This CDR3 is CASSGATGSSGNTIYF. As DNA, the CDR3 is TGTGCCAGCAGTGGGGCTACAGGGTCCTCCGGAAACACCATATATTTT.

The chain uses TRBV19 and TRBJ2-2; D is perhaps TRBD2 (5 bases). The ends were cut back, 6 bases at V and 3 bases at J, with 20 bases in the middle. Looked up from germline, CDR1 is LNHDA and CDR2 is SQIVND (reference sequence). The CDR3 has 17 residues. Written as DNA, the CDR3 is TGTGCCAGTAGAACTTCCCCCCGGGGAATAGACACCGGGGAGCTGTTTTTT. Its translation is CASRTSPRGIDTGELFF. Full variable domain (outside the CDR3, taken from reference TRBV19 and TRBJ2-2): DGGITQSPKYLFRKEGQNVTLSCEQNLNHDAMYWYRQDPGQGLRLIYYSQIVNDFQKGDIAEGYSVSREKKESFPLTVTSAQKNPTAFYLCASRTSPRGIDTGELFFGEGSRLTVL.

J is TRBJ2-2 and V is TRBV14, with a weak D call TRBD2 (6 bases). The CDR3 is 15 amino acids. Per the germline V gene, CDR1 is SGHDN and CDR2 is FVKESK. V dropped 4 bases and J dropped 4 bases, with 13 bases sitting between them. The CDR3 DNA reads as TGTGCCAGCAGCCCGGGACTTAGAAGCACCGGGGAGCTGTTTTTT. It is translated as CASSPGLRSTGELFF.

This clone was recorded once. CDR3 loop: CASSLYKGGTGELFF. CDR3 bases: TGTGCCAGCAGCTTATATAAGGGAGGCACCGGGGAGCTGTTTTTT. The chain has TRBV7-2 and TRBJ2-2, with D tentatively TRBD2 (6 bases). The CDR3 runs 15 residues. Trimming cost V 2 bases and J 4 bases, with 11 bases left between them. Germline V gene data show CDR1 as SGHTA and CDR2 as FQGNSA.

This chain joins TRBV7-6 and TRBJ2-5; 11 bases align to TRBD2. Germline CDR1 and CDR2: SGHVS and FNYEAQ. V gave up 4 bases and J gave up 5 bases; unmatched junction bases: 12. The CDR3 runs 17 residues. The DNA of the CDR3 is TGTGCCAGCAGCTCACAGATAGCGGGAGGGTATTTGGAGACCCAGTACTTC. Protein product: CASSSQIAGGYLETQYF.

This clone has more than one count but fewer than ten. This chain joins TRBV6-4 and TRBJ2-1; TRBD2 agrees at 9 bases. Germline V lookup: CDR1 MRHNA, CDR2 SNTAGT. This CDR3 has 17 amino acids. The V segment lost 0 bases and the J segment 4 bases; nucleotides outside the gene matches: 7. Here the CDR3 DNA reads TGTGCCAGCAGTGACTCGACGTCTAGCGGGAAATACAATGAGCAGTTCTTC. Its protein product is CASSDSTSSGKYNEQFF.

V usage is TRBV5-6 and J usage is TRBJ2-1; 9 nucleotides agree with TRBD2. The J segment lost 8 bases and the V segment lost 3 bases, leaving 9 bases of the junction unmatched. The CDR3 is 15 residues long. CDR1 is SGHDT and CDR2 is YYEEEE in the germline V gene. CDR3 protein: CASSYSGGREYEQFF. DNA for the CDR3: TGTGCCAGCAGCTATAGCGGGGGAAGAGAGTATGAGCAGTTCTTC.

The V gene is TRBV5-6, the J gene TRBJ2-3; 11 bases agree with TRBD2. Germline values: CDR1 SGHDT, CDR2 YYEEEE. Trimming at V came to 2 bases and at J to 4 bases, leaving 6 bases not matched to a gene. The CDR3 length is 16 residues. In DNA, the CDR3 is TGTGCCAGCAGCTTTCCGGGACTAGCGGACTCAGATACGCAGTATTTT. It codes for CASSFPGLADSDTQYF.